The present T cell receptor beta chain was sequenced within a study of CD8+ T cells in alopecia areata. Overall study: Administration of oral tofacitinib to treated patients was at 5 to 10 mg twice daily.

Germline V gene sequence: CDR1 SEHNR, CDR2 FQNEAQ (reference sequence). This CDR3 is built from 13 residues. The ends were cut back, 1 base at V and 11 bases at J, with 13 bases in the middle. Once RNA had been extracted, it was reverse transcribed into cDNA to act as the sequencing template. The method was immunoSEQ multiplex PCR; TCRdb's version includes in-frame clones alone and lacks a portion of them. The table shows some 150,000 clones, with 86% occurring only once. Treatment in this sample: oral pan-JAK inhibitor, 5-10 mg twice daily. The input for sequencing was CD8+ T cells sorted from blood, taken at week 4, from a patient treated with tofacitinib. The sequence derives from a human donor with alopecia areata. The chain links TRBV7-9 to TRBJ2-3; no reliable D call. For the CDR3, the DNA is TGTGCCAGCAGCTTAGTATTCCTCGAAATGCAGTATTTT. Residues: CASSLVFLEMQYF.